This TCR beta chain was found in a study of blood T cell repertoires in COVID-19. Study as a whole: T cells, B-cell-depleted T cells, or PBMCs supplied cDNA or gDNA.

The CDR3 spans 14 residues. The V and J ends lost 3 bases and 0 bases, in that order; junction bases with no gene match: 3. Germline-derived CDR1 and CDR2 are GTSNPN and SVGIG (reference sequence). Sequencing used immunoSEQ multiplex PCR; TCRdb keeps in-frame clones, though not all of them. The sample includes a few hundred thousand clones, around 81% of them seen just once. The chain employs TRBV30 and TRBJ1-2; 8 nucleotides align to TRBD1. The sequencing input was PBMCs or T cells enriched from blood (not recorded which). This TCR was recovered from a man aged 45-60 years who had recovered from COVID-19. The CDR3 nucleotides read TGTGCCTGGAGGTCACAGGGGGCTAACTATGGCTACACCTTC. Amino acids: CAWRSQGANYGYTF.